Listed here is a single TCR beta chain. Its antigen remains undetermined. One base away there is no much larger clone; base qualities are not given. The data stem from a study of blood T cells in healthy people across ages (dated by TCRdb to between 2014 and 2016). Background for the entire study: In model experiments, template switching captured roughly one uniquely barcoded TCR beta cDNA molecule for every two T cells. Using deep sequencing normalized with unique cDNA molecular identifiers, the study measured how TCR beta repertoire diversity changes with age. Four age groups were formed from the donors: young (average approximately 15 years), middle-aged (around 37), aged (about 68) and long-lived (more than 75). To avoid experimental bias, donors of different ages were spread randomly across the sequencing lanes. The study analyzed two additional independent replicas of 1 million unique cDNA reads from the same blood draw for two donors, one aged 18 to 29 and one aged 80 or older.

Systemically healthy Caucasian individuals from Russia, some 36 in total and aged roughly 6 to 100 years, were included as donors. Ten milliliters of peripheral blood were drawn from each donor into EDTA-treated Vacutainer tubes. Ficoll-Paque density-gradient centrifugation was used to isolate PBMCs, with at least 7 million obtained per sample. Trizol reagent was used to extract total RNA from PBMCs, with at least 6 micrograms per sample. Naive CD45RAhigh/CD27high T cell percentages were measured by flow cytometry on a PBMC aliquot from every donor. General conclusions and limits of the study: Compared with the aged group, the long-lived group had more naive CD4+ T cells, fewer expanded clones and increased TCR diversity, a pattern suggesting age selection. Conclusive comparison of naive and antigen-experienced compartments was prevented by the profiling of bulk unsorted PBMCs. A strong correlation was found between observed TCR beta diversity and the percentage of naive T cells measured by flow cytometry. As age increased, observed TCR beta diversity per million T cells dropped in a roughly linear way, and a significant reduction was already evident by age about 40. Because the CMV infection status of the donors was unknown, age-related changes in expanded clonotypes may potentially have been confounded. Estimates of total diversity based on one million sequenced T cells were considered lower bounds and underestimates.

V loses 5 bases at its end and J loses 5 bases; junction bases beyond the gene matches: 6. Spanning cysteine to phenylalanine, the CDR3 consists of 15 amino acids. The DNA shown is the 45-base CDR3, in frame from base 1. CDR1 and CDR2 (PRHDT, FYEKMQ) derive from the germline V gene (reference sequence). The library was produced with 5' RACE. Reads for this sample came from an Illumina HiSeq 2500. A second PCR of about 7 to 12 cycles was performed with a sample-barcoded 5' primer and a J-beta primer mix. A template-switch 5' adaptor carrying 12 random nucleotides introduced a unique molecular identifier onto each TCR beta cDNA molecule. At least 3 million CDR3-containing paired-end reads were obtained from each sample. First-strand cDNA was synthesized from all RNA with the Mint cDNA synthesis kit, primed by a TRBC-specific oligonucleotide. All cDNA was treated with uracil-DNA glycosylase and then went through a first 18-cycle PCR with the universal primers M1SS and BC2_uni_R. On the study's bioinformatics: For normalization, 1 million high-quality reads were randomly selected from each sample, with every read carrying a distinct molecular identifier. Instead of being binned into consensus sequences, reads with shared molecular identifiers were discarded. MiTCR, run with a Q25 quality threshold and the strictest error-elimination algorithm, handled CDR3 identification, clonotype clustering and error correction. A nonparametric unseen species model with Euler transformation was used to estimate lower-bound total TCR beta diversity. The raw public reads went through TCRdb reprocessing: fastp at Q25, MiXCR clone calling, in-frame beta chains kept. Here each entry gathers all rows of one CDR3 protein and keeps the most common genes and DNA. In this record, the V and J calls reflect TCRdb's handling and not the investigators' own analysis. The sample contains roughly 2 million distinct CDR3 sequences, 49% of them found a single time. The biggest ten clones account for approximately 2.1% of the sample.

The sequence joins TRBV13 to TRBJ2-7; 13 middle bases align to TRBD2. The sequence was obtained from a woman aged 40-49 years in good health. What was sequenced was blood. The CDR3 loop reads CASSPGLAGINEQYF. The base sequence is TGTGCCAGCAGCCCGGGACTAGCGGGGATAAACGAGCAGTACTTC. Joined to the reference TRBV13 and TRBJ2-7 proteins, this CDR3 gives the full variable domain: AAGVIQSPRHLIKEKRETATLKCYPIPRHDTVYWYQQGPGQDPQFLISFYEKMQSDKGSIPDRFSAQQFSDYHSELNMSSLELGDSALYFCASSPGLAGINEQYFGPGTRLTVT.